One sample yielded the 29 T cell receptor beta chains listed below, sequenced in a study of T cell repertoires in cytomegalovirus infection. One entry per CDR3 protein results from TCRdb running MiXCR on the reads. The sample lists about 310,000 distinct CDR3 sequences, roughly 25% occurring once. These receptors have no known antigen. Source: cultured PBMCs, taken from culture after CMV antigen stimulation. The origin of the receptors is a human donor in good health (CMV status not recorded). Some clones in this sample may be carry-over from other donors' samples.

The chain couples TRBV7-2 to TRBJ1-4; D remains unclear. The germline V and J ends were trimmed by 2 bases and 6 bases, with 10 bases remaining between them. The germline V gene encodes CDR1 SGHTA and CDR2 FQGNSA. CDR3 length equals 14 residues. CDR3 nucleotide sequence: TGTGCCAGCAGCTTACGGATCCAGCATGAAAAACTGTTTTTT. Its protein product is CASSLRIQHEKLFF.

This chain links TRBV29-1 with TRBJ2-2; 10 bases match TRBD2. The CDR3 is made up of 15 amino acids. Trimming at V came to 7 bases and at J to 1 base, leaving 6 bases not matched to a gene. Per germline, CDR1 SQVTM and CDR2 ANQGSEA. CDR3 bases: TGCAGCGCAGCAGCGGGAGGGGGGAACACCGGGGAGCTGTTTTTT. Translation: CSAAAGGGNTGELFF.

The CDR3 region is CASSYGGASRDTQYF. The CDR3 nucleotides are TGTGCCAGCAGTTACGGCGGGGCCAGCAGGGATACGCAGTATTTT. The rearrangement links TRBV6-5 to TRBJ2-3, with a weak D call TRBD2 (6 bases). The V end was cut by 2 bases, the J end by 6 bases, with 15 bases between. The CDR3 runs 15 residues. Germline V CDR1 and CDR2: MNHEY, SVGAGI.

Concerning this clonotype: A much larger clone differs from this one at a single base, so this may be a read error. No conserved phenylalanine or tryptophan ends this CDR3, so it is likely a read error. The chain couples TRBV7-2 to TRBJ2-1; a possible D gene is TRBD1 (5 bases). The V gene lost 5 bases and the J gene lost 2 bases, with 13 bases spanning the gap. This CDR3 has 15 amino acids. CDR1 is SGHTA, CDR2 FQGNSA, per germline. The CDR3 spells CASSRPRATYNEQFL. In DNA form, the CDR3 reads TGTGCCAGCAGCCGACCCAGGGCGACCTACAATGAGCAGTTCTTA.

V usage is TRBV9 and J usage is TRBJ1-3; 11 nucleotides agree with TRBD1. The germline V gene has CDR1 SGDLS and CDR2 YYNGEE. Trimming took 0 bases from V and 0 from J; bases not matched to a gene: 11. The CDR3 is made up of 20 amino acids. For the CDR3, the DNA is TGTGCCAGCAGCGTAGTGCCGGTGGGGACAGGGGGGAGCTCTGGAAACACCATATATTTT. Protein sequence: CASSVVPVGTGGSSGNTIYF.

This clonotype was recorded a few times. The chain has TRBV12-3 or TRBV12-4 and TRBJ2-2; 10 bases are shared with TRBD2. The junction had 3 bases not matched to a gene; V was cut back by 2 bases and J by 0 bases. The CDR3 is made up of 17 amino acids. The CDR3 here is CASSLSTSGANTGELFF. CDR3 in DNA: TGTGCCAGCAGTTTAAGTACTAGCGGGGCGAACACCGGGGAGCTGTTTTTT.

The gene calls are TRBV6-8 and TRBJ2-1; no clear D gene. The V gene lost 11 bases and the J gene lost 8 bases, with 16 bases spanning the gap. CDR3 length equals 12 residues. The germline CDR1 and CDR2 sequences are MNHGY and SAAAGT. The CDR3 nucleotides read TGTGCCTCCCGCTCCCCCCGTTATGAGCAGTTCTTC. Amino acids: CASRSPRYEQFF.

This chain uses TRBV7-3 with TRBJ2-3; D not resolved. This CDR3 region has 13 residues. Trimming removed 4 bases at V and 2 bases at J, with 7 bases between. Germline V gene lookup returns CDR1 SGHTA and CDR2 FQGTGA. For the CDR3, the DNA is TGTGCCAGCAGCTCTACGGACACAGATACGCAGTATTTT. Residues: CASSSTDTDTQYF.

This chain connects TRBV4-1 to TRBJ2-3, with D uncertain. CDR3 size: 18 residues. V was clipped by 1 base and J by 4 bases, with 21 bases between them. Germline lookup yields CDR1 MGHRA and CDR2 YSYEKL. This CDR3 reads CASSQGLESRSIPDTQYF. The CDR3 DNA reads TGCGCCAGCAGCCAAGGGCTAGAGTCTCGGAGTATCCCAGATACGCAGTATTTT.

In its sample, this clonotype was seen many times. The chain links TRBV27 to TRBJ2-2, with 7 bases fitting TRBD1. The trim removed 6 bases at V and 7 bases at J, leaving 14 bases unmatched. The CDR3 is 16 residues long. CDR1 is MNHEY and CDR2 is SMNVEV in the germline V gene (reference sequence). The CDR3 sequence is CASRKGFTGESGELFF. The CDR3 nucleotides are TGTGCCAGCAGAAAAGGGTTTACAGGGGAGAGCGGGGAGCTGTTTTTT.

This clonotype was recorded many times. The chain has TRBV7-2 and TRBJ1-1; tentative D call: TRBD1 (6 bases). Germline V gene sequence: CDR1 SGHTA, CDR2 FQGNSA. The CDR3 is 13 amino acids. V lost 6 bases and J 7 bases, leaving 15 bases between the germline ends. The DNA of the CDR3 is TGTGCCAGCAGTATGGGGGCTTCGCGTGAAGCTTTCTTT. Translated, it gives CASSMGASREAFF.

The CDR3 spells CASSETSGNTGELFF. In DNA form, the CDR3 reads TGTGCCAGCTCAGAGACTAGCGGAAACACCGGGGAGCTGTTTTTT. The chain joins TRBV18 to TRBJ2-2, with TRBD2 identical over 9 bases. V lost 5 bases to trimming and J lost 2 bases; unmatched junction nucleotides: 3. The CDR3 spans 15 residues. Germline CDR1 is KGHSH and CDR2 is LQKENI.

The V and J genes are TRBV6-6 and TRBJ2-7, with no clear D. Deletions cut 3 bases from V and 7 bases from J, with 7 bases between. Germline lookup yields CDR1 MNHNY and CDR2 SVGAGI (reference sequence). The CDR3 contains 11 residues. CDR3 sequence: CASSYQAEQYV. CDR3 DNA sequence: TGTGCCAGCAGTTATCAGGCAGAGCAGTACGTC.

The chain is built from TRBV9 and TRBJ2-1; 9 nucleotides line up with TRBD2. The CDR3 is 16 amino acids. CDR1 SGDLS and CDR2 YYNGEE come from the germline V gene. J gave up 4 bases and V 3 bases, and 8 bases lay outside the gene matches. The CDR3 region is CASSGASGTLYNEQFF. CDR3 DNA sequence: TGTGCCAGCAGCGGCGCTAGCGGGACCCTATACAATGAGCAGTTCTTC. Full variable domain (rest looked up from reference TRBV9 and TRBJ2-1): DSGVTQTPKHLITATGQRVTLRCSPRSGDLSVYWYQQSLDQGLQFLIQYYNGEERAKGNILERFSAQQFPDLHSELNLSSLELGDSALYFCASSGASGTLYNEQFFGPGTRLTVL.

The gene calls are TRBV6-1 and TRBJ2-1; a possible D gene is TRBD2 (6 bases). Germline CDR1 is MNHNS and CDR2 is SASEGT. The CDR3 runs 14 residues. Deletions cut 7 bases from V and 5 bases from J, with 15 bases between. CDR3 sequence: CASTPWDLHNEQFF. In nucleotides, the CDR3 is TGTGCCAGCACCCCCTGGGACTTACACAATGAGCAGTTCTTC.

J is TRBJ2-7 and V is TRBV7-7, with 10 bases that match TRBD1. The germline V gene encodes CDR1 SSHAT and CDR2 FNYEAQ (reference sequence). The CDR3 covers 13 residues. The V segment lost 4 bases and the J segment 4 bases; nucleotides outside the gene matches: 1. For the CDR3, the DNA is TGTGCCAGCAGCTGGGGACAGGGGTACGAGCAGTACTTC. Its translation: CASSWGQGYEQYF.

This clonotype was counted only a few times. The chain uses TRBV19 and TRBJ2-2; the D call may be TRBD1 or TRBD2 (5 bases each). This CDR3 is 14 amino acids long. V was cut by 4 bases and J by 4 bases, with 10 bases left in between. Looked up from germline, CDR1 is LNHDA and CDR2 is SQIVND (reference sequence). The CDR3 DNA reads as TGTGCCAGTAGTAGAGGGGTCCTCACCGGGGAGCTGTTTTTT. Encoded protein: CASSRGVLTGELFF.

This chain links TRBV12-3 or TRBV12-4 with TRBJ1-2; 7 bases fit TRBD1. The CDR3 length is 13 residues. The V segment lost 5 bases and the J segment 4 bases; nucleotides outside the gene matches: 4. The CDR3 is CASSPRDSYGYTF. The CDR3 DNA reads TGTGCCAGCAGTCCGAGGGACAGCTATGGCTACACCTTC.

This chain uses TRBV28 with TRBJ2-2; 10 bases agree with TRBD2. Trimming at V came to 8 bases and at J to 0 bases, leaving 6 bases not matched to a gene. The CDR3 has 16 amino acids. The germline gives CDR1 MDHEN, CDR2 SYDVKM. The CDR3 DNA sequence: TGTGCCAGCGTAGCGGGAGGTTTGTCGAACACCGGGGAGCTGTTTTTT. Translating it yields CASVAGGLSNTGELFF.

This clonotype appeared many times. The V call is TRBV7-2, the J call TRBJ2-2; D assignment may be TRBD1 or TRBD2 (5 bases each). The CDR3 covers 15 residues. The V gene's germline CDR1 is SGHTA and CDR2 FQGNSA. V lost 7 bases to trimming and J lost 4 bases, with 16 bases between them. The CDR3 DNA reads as TGTGCCAGCACCAAGGGGCAGGGACGCACCGGGGAGCTGTTTTTT. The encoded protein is CASTKGQGRTGELFF.

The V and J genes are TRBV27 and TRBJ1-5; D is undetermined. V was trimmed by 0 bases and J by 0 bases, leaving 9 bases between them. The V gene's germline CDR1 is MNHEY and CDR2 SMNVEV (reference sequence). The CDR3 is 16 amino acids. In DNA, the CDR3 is TGTGCCAGCAGTTTATCTGGCCGATATAGCAATCAGCCCCAGCATTTT. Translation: CASSLSGRYSNQPQHF.

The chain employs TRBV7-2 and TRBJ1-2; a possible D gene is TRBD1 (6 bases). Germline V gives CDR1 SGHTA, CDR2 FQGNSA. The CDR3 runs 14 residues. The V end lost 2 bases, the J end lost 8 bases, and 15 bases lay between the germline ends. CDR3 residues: CASSLNSGAGGYTF. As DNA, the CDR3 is TGTGCCAGCAGCTTAAATTCAGGGGCGGGAGGCTACACCTTC. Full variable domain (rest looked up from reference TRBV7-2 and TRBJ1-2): GAGVSQSPSNKVTEKGKDVELRCDPISGHTALYWYRQSLGQGLEFLIYFQGNSAPDKSGLPSDRFSAERTGGSVSTLTIQRTQQEDSAVYLCASSLNSGAGGYTFGSGTRLTVV.

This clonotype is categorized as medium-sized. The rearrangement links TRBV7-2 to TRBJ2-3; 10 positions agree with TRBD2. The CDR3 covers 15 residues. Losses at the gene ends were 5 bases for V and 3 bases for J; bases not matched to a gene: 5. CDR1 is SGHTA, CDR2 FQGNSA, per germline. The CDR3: CASSRTSGKTDTQYF. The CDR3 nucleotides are TGTGCCAGCAGCCGGACTAGCGGAAAAACAGATACGCAGTATTTT. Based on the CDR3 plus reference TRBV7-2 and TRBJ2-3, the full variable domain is GAGVSQSPSNKVTEKGKDVELRCDPISGHTALYWYRQSLGQGLEFLIYFQGNSAPDKSGLPSDRFSAERTGGSVSTLTIQRTQQEDSAVYLCASSRTSGKTDTQYFGPGTRLTVL.

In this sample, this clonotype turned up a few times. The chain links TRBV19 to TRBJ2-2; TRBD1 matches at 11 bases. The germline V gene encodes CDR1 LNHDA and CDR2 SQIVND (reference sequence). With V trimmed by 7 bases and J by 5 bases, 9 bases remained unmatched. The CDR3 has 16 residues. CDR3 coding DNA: TGTGCCAGTACCCAACTCGGGACAGGGGGGACCGGGGAGCTGTTTTTT. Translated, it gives CASTQLGTGGTGELFF.

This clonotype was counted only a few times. CDR3 bases: TGTGCCAGCAGTCCTTCGGGGCCTTACGAGCAGTACTTC. It encodes CASSPSGPYEQYF. The chain recombines TRBV27 with TRBJ2-7; the D call may be TRBD1 or TRBD2 (5 bases each). The V gene's germline CDR1 is MNHEY and CDR2 SMNVEV (reference sequence). CDR3 length: 13 residues. V gave up 5 bases and J gave up 4 bases, with 12 bases separating them.

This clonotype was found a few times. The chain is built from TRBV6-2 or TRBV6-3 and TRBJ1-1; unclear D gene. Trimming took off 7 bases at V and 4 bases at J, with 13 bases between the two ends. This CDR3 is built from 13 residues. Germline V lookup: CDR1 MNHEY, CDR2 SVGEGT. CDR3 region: CASNEMGFTEAFF. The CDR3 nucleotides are TGTGCCAGCAACGAGATGGGTTTCACTGAAGCTTTCTTT.

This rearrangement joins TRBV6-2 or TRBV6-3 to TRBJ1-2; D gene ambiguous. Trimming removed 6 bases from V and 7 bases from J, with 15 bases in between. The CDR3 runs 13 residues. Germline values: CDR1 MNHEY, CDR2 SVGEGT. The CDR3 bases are TGTGCCAGCAGCGTCGGGCCCAGATCTGGCTACACCTTC. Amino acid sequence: CASSVGPRSGYTF.

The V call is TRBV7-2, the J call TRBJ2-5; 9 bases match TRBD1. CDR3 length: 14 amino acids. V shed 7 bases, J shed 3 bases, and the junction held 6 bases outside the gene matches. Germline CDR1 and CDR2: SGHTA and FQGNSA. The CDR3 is CASNRQGGEETQYF. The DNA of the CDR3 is TGTGCCAGCAACCGACAGGGGGGCGAAGAGACCCAGTACTTC.

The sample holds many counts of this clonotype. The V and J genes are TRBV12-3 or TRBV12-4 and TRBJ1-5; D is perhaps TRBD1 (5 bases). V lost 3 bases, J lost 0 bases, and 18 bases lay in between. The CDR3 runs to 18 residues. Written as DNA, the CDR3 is TGTGCCAGCAGTTTCGAGGGAATACAGGCCTATAGCAATCAGCCCCAGCATTTT. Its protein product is CASSFEGIQAYSNQPQHF.